The 31 T cell receptor beta chains reported below all come from one sample, sequenced in a study of blood T cell repertoires in COVID-19. Method: immunoSEQ multiplex PCR; TCRdb's copy keeps in-frame clones and lacks some. Of around 40,000 clones listed, approximately 91% are singletons. Sequencing used peripheral blood. All receptors derive from a man aged 50 to 59 with active COVID-19.

The gene calls are TRBV24-1 and TRBJ2-1, with TRBD1 matching over 7 bases. Trimming took 4 bases from V and 0 from J; bases not matched to a gene: 5. This CDR3 comprises 16 residues. In germline, CDR1 is KGHDR, CDR2 SFDVKD. This chain's CDR3 is CATSEERDSSYNEQFF. In DNA form, the CDR3 reads TGTGCCACCAGTGAAGAGAGGGACAGCTCCTACAATGAGCAGTTCTTC.

V and J are TRBV5-8 and TRBJ1-5; TRBD1 matches at 7 bases. Trimming at V came to 4 bases and at J to 1 base, leaving 14 bases not matched to a gene. Germline CDR1 SGHTS, CDR2 YDEGEE. This CDR3 region has 18 residues. CDR3 nucleotide sequence: TGTGCCAGCAGCCTGTCAAATTACAGGGGAAGGAGCAATCAGCCCCAGCATTTT. Protein sequence: CASSLSNYRGRSNQPQHF.

This clone was observed a single time. J is TRBJ2-5 and V is TRBV3-1 (or the pseudogene TRBV3-2); D gene unclear. CDR3 length equals 11 residues. Looked up from germline, CDR1 is LGHDT and CDR2 is YNNKEL (reference sequence). Trimming took 2 bases from V and 5 from J, leaving 3 bases between them. The CDR3 protein is CASSQQETQYF. In DNA form, the CDR3 reads TGTGCCAGCAGCCAACAGGAGACCCAGTACTTC.

The chain is built from TRBV7-9 and TRBJ2-1, with TRBD2 matching 12 bases. The CDR3 consists of 16 residues. CDR1 and CDR2 from the germline V gene are SEHNR and FQNEAQ (reference sequence). Unmatched junction bases numbered 5, after V lost 8 bases and J lost 0 bases. The chain's CDR3 is CASGLAGQTSYNEQFF. CDR3 nucleotide sequence: TGTGCCAGCGGACTAGCGGGGCAGACCTCCTACAATGAGCAGTTCTTC.

The gene calls are TRBV27 and TRBJ2-3; the D gene is possibly TRBD2 (5 bases). The V end lost 11 bases, the J end lost 1 base, and 16 bases lay between the germline ends. The CDR3 totals 14 residues. From germline, CDR1 is MNHEY and CDR2 SMNVEV (reference sequence). CDR3 protein: CAARTAGGTDTQYF. The CDR3 DNA reads TGTGCCGCCCGGACTGCCGGGGGCACAGATACGCAGTATTTT.

The chain has TRBV6-6 and TRBJ2-6; TRBD2 agrees at 12 bases. Germline V gene lookup returns CDR1 MNHNY and CDR2 SVGAGI (reference sequence). With V trimmed by 5 bases and J by 0 bases, 8 bases remained unmatched. The CDR3 extends over 19 amino acids. Here the CDR3 DNA reads TGTGCCAGCAGTCAACCGGGACTAGCGGGTGGCTCTGGGGCCAACGTCCTGACTTTC. It translates to CASSQPGLAGGSGANVLTF.

The rearrangement links TRBV18 to TRBJ2-7; D is undetermined. The CDR3 is 15 amino acids. V lost 3 bases to trimming and J lost 1 base, with 13 bases between them. In germline, CDR1 is KGHSH, CDR2 LQKENI. DNA of the CDR3: TGTGCCAGCTCACCCCCTCAGACTTTTTCCTACGAGCAGTACTTC. This sequence encodes CASSPPQTFSYEQYF.

J is TRBJ1-1 and V is TRBV19, with 7 bases matching TRBD1. The CDR3 sequence is 16 residues long. V shed 7 bases and J 6 bases; nucleotides not matched to a gene: 17. Germline assignment: CDR1 LNHDA and CDR2 SQIVND (reference sequence). The CDR3 here is CASNPRKGAQSSEAFF. The DNA for the CDR3 is TGTGCCAGTAATCCTCGGAAGGGGGCGCAGTCATCTGAAGCTTTCTTT.

The genes are TRBV6-2 or TRBV6-3 and TRBJ2-7; 8 nucleotides agree with TRBD2. CDR1 MNHEY and CDR2 SVGEGT come from the germline V gene. With 2 bases clipped from V and 2 bases from J, the junction kept 14 bases outside the gene matches. The CDR3 covers 18 residues. This CDR3 reads CASSYPPRGAGETYEQYF. DNA of the CDR3: TGTGCCAGCAGTTACCCCCCCCGAGGAGCGGGAGAGACCTACGAGCAGTACTTC.

The V gene is TRBV11-1, the J gene TRBJ2-3, with D maybe TRBD1 (5 bases). CDR3 length equals 16 residues. V lost 0 bases, J lost 8 bases, and 18 bases lay in between. The germline gives CDR1 SGHAT, CDR2 FQDESV (reference sequence). The CDR3: CASSLATGATTGTQYF. The CDR3 DNA reads as TGTGCCAGCAGCTTAGCGACTGGGGCGACCACGGGTACGCAGTATTTT.

The CDR3 nucleotides are TGTGCCACCAGCAGCGCGGGACTAGCGGGAGCCGAGCAGTTCTTC. Translated, it gives CATSSAGLAGAEQFF. The chain recombines TRBV15 with TRBJ2-1; 14 bases are a match to TRBD2. Trimming at V came to 3 bases and at J to 10 bases, leaving 5 bases not matched to a gene. This CDR3 is built from 15 residues. Germline lookup yields CDR1 LNHNV and CDR2 YYDKDF (reference sequence).

The V call is TRBV5-6, the J call TRBJ1-1, with 8 bases matching TRBD1. CDR1 and CDR2 (germline): SGHDT, YYEEEE. The CDR3 is made up of 14 amino acids. J was trimmed by 4 bases and V by 0 bases; bases with no gene match: 2. DNA for the CDR3: TGTGCCAGCAGCTTGGAGGACAGGGCCACTGAAGCTTTCTTT. This translates into CASSLEDRATEAFF.

The V call is TRBV4-1, the J call TRBJ1-1; maybe TRBD1 (6 bases). The V and J ends lost 5 bases and 10 bases respectively, with 17 bases between them. Germline values: CDR1 MGHRA, CDR2 YSYEKL. The CDR3 sequence is 13 residues long. As DNA, the CDR3 is TGCGCCAGCAGCAATCCCGACAGGAGCGGAGCTTTCTTT. Translated: CASSNPDRSGAFF.

A single count supports this clone. V usage is TRBV5-1 and J usage is TRBJ2-7; TRBD2 aligns across 9 bases. Germline loops: CDR1 SGHRS, CDR2 YFSETQ. J lost 5 bases, V lost 0 bases, and 6 bases had no gene match. This CDR3 contains 15 residues. The CDR3, as DNA: TGCGCCAGCAGCTTGGTTAGCGGGAGAATCAACGAGCAGTACTTC. This translates into CASSLVSGRINEQYF.

The chain couples TRBV27 to TRBJ2-7; a weak D match, TRBD2 (7 bases). The CDR3 contains 14 residues. V lost 8 bases and J 4 bases, leaving 18 bases between the germline ends. Germline values: CDR1 MNHEY, CDR2 SMNVEV (reference sequence). CDR3 DNA sequence: TGTGCCAGCCGTCCCGGTGGGGGGGCTTACGAGCAGTACTTC. Its translation is CASRPGGGAYEQYF.

The chain couples TRBV6-4 to TRBJ2-5; D gene unclear. Germline assignment: CDR1 MRHNA and CDR2 SNTAGT. The CDR3 contains 10 residues. Trimming stripped 0 bases from V and 13 bases from J, with 6 bases between. The CDR3 sequence is CASSDSSLYF. In nucleotides, the CDR3 is TGTGCCAGCAGTGACTCGTCCCTGTACTTC.

CDR3 nucleotides: TGTGCCAGCAAGGGACAGATGAACACTGAAGCTTTCTTT. Residues: CASKGQMNTEAFF. The rearrangement uses TRBV28 and TRBJ1-1; TRBD1 matches at 7 bases. CDR1 is MDHEN and CDR2 is SYDVKM in the germline V gene. J gave up 0 bases and V 7 bases, and 2 bases lay outside the gene matches. The CDR3 is 13 amino acids.

This chain uses TRBV11-2 with TRBJ2-2; unclear D gene. The CDR3 runs to 12 residues. Trimming removed 3 bases from V and 7 bases from J, with 6 bases in between. Germline CDR1 is SGHAT and CDR2 is FQNNGV. The CDR3 sequence is CASSFPSGELFF. CDR3 bases: TGTGCCAGCAGCTTCCCGAGCGGGGAGCTGTTTTTT.

The chain links TRBV7-9 to TRBJ2-7; a possible D gene is TRBD1 (6 bases). Germline V gives CDR1 SEHNR, CDR2 FQNEAQ (reference sequence). CDR3 length: 13 residues. V gave up 5 bases and J gave up 6 bases, with 14 bases separating them. CDR3 protein: CASSHTQGREQYF. DNA of the CDR3: TGTGCCAGCAGCCATACACAGGGACGCGAGCAGTACTTC.

The V gene is TRBV7-2, the J gene TRBJ2-7, with no clear D. Trimming took off 0 bases at V and 3 bases at J, with 9 bases between the two ends. This CDR3 region has 14 residues. Germline V gene sequence: CDR1 SGHTA, CDR2 FQGNSA. CDR3: CASSLARLSYEQYF. In DNA, the CDR3 is TGTGCCAGCAGCTTAGCGCGTCTGAGCTACGAGCAGTACTTC.

This clone showed up just a few times. The chain joins TRBV10-3 to TRBJ2-7, with TRBD1 matching 12 bases. The CDR3 has 14 amino acids. Germline V lookup: CDR1 ENHRY, CDR2 SYGVKD. The V segment lost 6 bases and the J segment 2 bases; nucleotides outside the gene matches: 2. The CDR3: CAISGTGGAYEQYF. Written as DNA, the CDR3 is TGTGCCATCAGCGGGACAGGGGGCGCCTACGAGCAGTACTTC.

This sequence joins TRBV28 and TRBJ2-1; 15 bases are a match to TRBD2. The CDR3 is 20 amino acids. V shed 3 bases, J shed 2 bases, and the junction held 11 bases outside the gene matches. Germline V gene lookup returns CDR1 MDHEN and CDR2 SYDVKM. The chain's CDR3 is CASSFPRTSGRAIPYNEQFF. In DNA, the CDR3 is TGTGCCAGCAGTTTCCCCCGGACTAGCGGGAGGGCCATCCCCTACAATGAGCAGTTCTTC.

This chain links TRBV10-2 with TRBJ2-7, with 7 bases lining up with TRBD2. The V and J ends lost 7 bases and 0 bases, in that order; junction bases with no gene match: 3. Germline V gene lookup returns CDR1 WSHSY and CDR2 SAAADI. The CDR3 has 13 residues. The CDR3 DNA reads TGCGCCAGCAATCCTAGCGGCTCCTACGAGCAGTACTTC. Translated: CASNPSGSYEQYF.

This sequence joins TRBV9 and TRBJ2-7; TRBD2 agrees at 7 bases. Looked up from germline, CDR1 is SGDLS and CDR2 is YYNGEE. J was trimmed by 3 bases and V by 0 bases; bases with no gene match: 6. The CDR3 length is 15 residues. The CDR3 nucleotides read TGTGCCAGCAGCGTAGAAGGACTAGGGAGCTACGAGCAGTACTTC. Encoded protein: CASSVEGLGSYEQYF.

This chain joins TRBV5-1 and TRBJ2-7; 7 nucleotides align to TRBD2. The ends lost 6 bases at V and 5 bases at J; junction bases unmatched: 11. Germline CDR1 is SGHRS and CDR2 is YFSETQ. CDR3 length equals 14 residues. CDR3 nucleotides: TGCGCCAGCAATCTTGGGGCTGGGAGGGACGAGCAGTACTTC. Translated: CASNLGAGRDEQYF.

This chain joins TRBV9 and TRBJ2-1; a possible D gene is TRBD2 (6 bases). The V gene lost 0 bases and the J gene lost 10 bases, with 14 bases spanning the gap. The CDR3 totals 14 residues. Germline CDR1 and CDR2: SGDLS and YYNGEE. CDR3 residues: CASSVGGGLAEQFF. CDR3 sequence (DNA): TGTGCCAGCAGCGTAGGAGGAGGGCTAGCGGAGCAGTTCTTC.

The chain joins TRBV7-9 to TRBJ2-3; TRBD2 aligns across 7 bases. V gave up 5 bases and J gave up 1 base; unmatched junction bases: 6. The length of the CDR3 is 15 residues. Germline CDR1 reads SEHNR; CDR2 reads FQNEAQ (reference sequence). The CDR3 DNA reads as TGTGCCAGCAGCCGTTGGGACTATGGCACAGATACGCAGTATTTT. Translation: CASSRWDYGTDTQYF.

This chain links TRBV6-6 with TRBJ2-1; D might be TRBD2 (5 bases). Germline assignment: CDR1 MNHNY and CDR2 SVGAGI (reference sequence). The V gene lost 0 bases and the J gene lost 2 bases, with 11 bases spanning the gap. The CDR3 consists of 16 residues. The CDR3: CASSYSKSGTYNEQFF. Here the CDR3 DNA reads TGTGCCAGCAGTTACTCGAAGTCCGGGACCTACAATGAGCAGTTCTTC.

The chain's CDR3 is CSVAGTRNEQFF. CDR3 bases: TGCAGCGTTGCCGGGACTCGAAATGAGCAGTTCTTC. V and J are TRBV29-1 and TRBJ2-1, with D possibly TRBD2 on 6 matching bases. Germline CDR1 and CDR2: SQVTM and ANQGSEA. V was cut by 4 bases and J by 7 bases, with 11 bases left in between. The CDR3 spans 12 residues.

The genes are TRBV4-3 and TRBJ2-5, with 12 bases that match TRBD2. V dropped 3 bases and J dropped 4; count of bases not matched to a gene: 6. From germline, CDR1 is LGHNA and CDR2 YSLEER. CDR3 size: 16 residues. CDR3 nucleotides: TGCGCCAGCAGCCAGCTAGCGGGAGGGCCTGGAGAGACCCAGTACTTC. Translation: CASSQLAGGPGETQYF.

The V and J genes are TRBV27 and TRBJ2-5; 13 positions match TRBD2. V shed 6 bases and J 5 bases; nucleotides not matched to a gene: 3. The germline V gene encodes CDR1 MNHEY and CDR2 SMNVEV (reference sequence). The CDR3 loop spans 14 amino acids. CDR3 bases: TGTGCCAGCAGGACGACTAGCGGGAGGGAGACCCAGTACTTC. This gives the protein CASRTTSGRETQYF.